This TCR beta chain was sequenced for a study of vaccination and CD4 T cells after COVID-19. The J segment lost 2 bases and the V segment lost 4 bases, leaving 7 bases of the junction unmatched. This CDR3 is 16 amino acids long. Germline CDR1 and CDR2: SGHNT and YYREEE (reference sequence). Regarding treatment: approximately 11-day PBMC culture with coronavirus spike peptide pools or control peptides (ViraFEST assay). Researchers collected the unexposed donor's CD4+ T cells before the COVID-19 pandemic (2011-2018). Fresh IL-2 medium replaced half the culture medium on days 3 and 7. Study-wide results and caveats: Convalescent patients showed a median approximately 84% of reactive clones that were seen only post-vaccination. Within the convalescent patients, spike mono-reactivity was found in 304 of 307 vaccine-specific clones.

At the Johns Hopkins FTIC core, DNA taken from cultured CD4+ T cells was sequenced by way of the Oncomine TCR Beta short-read assay. One entry per CDR3 protein results from TCRdb running MiXCR on the PCR reads. This sample carries roughly 1,300 distinct CDR3 sequences, 15% to 20% of them seen once, and the ten largest clones take around 67%. Note on this clonotype: The antigen remains unidentified.

The specimen was CD4+ T cells from blood, cultured in vitro. The TCR comes from a human donor in good health. The chain couples TRBV5-4 to TRBJ2-1; the match to TRBD2 covers 9 bases. CDR3 sequence: CASSQPSGNTYNEQFF. The DNA for the CDR3 is TGTGCCAGCAGCCAGCCTAGCGGGAATACCTACAATGAGCAGTTCTTC.